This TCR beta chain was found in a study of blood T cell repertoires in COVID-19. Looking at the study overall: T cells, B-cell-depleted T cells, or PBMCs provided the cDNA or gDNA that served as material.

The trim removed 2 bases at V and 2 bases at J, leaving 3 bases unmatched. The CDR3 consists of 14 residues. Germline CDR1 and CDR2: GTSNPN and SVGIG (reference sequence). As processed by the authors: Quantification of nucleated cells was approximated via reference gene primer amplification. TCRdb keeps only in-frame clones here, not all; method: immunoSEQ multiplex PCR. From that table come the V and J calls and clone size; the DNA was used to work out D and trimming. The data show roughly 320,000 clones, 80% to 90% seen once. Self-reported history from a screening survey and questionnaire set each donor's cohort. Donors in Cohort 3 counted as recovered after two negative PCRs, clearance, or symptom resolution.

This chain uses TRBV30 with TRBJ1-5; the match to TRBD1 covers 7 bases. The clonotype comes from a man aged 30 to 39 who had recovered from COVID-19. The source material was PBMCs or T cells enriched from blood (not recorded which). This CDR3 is CAWSWGTGNQPQHF. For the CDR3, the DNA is TGTGCCTGGAGTTGGGGGACAGGCAATCAGCCCCAGCATTTT.